The 6 T cell receptor beta chains in this list originate from one sample, sequenced in a study of blood T cells in healthy people across ages. Using a J-beta primer mix together with a sample-barcoded 5' primer, a second PCR was run for roughly 6 to 12 cycles. Each CDR3 protein is one row after TCRdb ran MiXCR on the 5' RACE reads. The profile shows about 1.8 million distinct CDR3 sequences, just under 50% of them singletons. Source material: blood. The source is a woman aged 40 to 50 in good health.

This sequence joins TRBV6-5 and TRBJ1-2; D is undetermined. Trimming stripped 5 bases from V and 8 bases from J, with 15 bases between. The CDR3 runs 13 residues. The germline gives CDR1 MNHEY, CDR2 SVGAGI. For the CDR3, the DNA is TGTGCCAGCAGTGTTACGGCCTCGGGAGGCTACACCTTC. This sequence encodes CASSVTASGGYTF.

This clonotype has at least ten counts. The genes are TRBV29-1 and TRBJ1-4; D gene uncertain. CDR3 length: 12 residues. Germline CDR1 is SQVTM and CDR2 is ANQGSEA. Between the trimmed V and J ends, which lost 7 bases and 6 bases, there was a span of 12 bases. The CDR3 loop is CSASEGDEKLFF. CDR3 DNA sequence: TGCAGCGCCTCGGAGGGCGATGAAAAACTGTTTTTT. Filled out from reference TRBV29-1 and TRBJ1-4, the complete variable domain reads SAVISQKPSRDICQRGTSLTIQCQVDSQVTMMFWYRQQPGQSLTLIATANQGSEATYESGFVIDKFPISRPNLTFSTLTVSNMSPEDSSIYLCSASEGDEKLFFGSGTQLSVL.

The gene calls are TRBV7-7 and TRBJ2-3; the match to TRBD2 covers 11 bases. The V gene's germline CDR1 is SSHAT and CDR2 FNYEAQ (reference sequence). This CDR3 has 14 residues. The CDR3 DNA reads as TGTGCTATAGCGGGGGGGCCGGCTTCAGATACGCAGTATTTT. Translated: CAIAGGPASDTQYF.

There are many counts of this clonotype. The chain recombines TRBV5-6 with TRBJ1-5; no clear D gene. V was shortened by 0 bases and J by 6 bases, with 4 bases between the two germline ends. This CDR3 comprises 12 residues. Germline V gene lookup returns CDR1 SGHDT and CDR2 YYEEEE. CDR3 DNA sequence: TGTGCCAGCAGCTTGGGGTCTCAGCCCCAGCATTTT. This gives the protein CASSLGSQPQHF.

This chain connects TRBV2 to TRBJ2-5, with 10 positions matching TRBD2. CDR3 length: 15 residues. V dropped 6 bases and J dropped 2; count of bases not matched to a gene: 6. Per germline, CDR1 SNHLY and CDR2 FYNNEI. The CDR3 reads CASRPSGGRQETQYF. Here the CDR3 DNA reads TGTGCCAGCAGACCTAGCGGGGGAAGGCAAGAGACCCAGTACTTC. Full variable domain (remainder filled in from reference TRBV2 and TRBJ2-5): EPEVTQTPSHQVTQMGQEVILRCVPISNHLYFYWYRQILGQKVEFLVSFYNNEISEKSEIFDDQFSVERPDGSNFTLKIRSTKLEDSAMYFCASRPSGGRQETQYFGPGTRLLVL.

The genes are TRBV24-1 and TRBJ1-5, with a weak D call TRBD1 (6 bases). The CDR3 is 15 residues long. In germline, CDR1 is KGHDR, CDR2 SFDVKD. Trimming took off 8 bases at V and 5 bases at J, with 18 bases between the two ends. The CDR3 region is CATTPHGGGHQPQHF. In DNA form, the CDR3 reads TGTGCCACCACCCCTCACGGGGGCGGGCATCAGCCCCAGCATTTT.